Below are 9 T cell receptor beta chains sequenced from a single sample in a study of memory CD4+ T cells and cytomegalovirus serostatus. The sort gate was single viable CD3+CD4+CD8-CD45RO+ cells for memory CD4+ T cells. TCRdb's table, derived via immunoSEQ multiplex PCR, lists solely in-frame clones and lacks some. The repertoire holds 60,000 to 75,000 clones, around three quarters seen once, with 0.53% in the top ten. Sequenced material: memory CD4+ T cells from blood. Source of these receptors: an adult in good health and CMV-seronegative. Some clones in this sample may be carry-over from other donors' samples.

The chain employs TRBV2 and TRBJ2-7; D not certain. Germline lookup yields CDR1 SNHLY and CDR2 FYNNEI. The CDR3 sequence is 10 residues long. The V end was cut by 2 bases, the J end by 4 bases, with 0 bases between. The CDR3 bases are TGTGCCAGCAGTGAATACGAGCAGTACTTC. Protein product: CASSEYEQYF. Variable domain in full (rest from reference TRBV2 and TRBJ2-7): EPEVTQTPSHQVTQMGQEVILRCVPISNHLYFYWYRQILGQKVEFLVSFYNNEISEKSEIFDDQFSVERPDGSNFTLKIRSTKLEDSAMYFCASSEYEQYFGPGTRLTVT.

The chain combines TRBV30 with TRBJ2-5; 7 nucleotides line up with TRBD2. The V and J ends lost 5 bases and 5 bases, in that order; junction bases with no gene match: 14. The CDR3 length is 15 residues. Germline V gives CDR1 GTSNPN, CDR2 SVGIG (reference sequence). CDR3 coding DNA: TGTGCCTGGGGTCTACTCCGGGACGGGGGGGAGACCCAGTACTTC. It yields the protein CAWGLLRDGGETQYF.

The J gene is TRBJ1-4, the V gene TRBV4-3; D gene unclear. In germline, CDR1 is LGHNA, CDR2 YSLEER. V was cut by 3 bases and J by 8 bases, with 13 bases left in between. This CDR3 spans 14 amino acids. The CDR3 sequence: CASSQIAGLEKLFF. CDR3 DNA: TGCGCCAGCAGCCAGATAGCAGGACTGGAAAAACTGTTTTTT.

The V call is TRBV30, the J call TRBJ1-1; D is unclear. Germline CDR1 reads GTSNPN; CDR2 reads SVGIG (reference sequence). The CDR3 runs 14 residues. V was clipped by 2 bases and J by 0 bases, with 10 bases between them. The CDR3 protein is CAWSPDGVNTEAFF. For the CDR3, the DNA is TGTGCCTGGAGTCCAGACGGGGTGAACACTGAAGCTTTCTTT. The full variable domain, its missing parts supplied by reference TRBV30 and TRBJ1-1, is SQTIHQWPATLVQPVGSPLSLECTVEGTSNPNLYWYRQAAGRGLQLLFYSVGIGQISSEVPQNLSASRPQDRQFILSSKKLLLSDSGFYLCAWSPDGVNTEAFFGQGTRLTVV.

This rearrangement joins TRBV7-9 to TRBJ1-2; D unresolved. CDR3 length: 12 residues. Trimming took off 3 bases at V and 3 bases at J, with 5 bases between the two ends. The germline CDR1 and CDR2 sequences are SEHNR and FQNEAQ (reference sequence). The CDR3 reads CASSFEDYGYTF. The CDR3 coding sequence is TGTGCCAGCAGCTTCGAAGACTATGGCTACACCTTC. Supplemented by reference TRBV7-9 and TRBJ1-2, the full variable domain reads DTGVSQNPRHKITKRGQNVTFRCDPISEHNRLYWYRQTLGQGPEFLTYFQNEAQLEKSRLLSDRFSAERPKGSFSTLEIQRTEQGDSAMYLCASSFEDYGYTFGSGTRLTVV.

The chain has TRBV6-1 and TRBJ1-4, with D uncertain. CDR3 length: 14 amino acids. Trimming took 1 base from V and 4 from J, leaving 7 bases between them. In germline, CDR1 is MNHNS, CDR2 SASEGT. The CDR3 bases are TGTGCCAGCAGTGAAGACCCCAGTAATGAAAAACTGTTTTTT. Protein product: CASSEDPSNEKLFF.

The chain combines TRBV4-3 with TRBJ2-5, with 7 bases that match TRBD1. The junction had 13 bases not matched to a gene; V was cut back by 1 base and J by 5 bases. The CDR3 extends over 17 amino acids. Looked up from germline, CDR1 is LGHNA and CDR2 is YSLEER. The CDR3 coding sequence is TGCGCCAGCAGCCAAGGAGTACAGGGGCGGCTTAGGGAGACCCAGTACTTC. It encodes CASSQGVQGRLRETQYF.

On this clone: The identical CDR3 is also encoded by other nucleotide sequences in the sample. The CDR3, as DNA: TGTGCCAGCAGCACCTCCACAGATACGCAGTATTTT. This gives the protein CASSTSTDTQYF. The rearrangement joins TRBV28 to TRBJ2-3; no definite D call. The CDR3 runs 12 residues. Per the germline V gene, CDR1 is MDHEN and CDR2 is SYDVKM. Between the trimmed V and J ends, which lost 6 bases and 2 bases, there was a span of 6 bases. Using reference TRBV28 and TRBJ2-3 for the parts outside the CDR3, the full variable domain is DVKVTQSSRYLVKRTGEKVFLECVQDMDHENMFWYRQDPGLGLRLIYFSYDVKMKEKGDIPEGYSVSREKKERFSLILESASTNQTSMYLCASSTSTDTQYFGPGTRLTVL.

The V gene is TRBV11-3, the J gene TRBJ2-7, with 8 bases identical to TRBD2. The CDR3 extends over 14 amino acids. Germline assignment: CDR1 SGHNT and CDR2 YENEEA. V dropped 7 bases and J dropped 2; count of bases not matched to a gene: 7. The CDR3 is CASTPSGSTYEQYF. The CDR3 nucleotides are TGTGCCAGCACCCCTAGCGGGTCGACCTACGAGCAGTACTTC. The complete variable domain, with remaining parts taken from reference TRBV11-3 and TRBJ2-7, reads EAGVVQSPRYKIIEKKQPVAFWCNPISGHNTLYWYLQNLGQGPELLIRYENEEAVDDSQLPKDRFSAERLKGVDSTLKIQPAELGDSAVYLCASTPSGSTYEQYFGPGTRLTVT.